The 7 T cell receptor beta chains in this list originate from one sample, sequenced in a study of molecular identifiers for immune sequencing clone quantification. Via MiXCR, TCRdb re-called the PCR reads, giving one row per CDR3 protein. The sample consists of 80,000 to 130,000 distinct CDR3 sequences, around 33% of them appearing once. Input material: naive CD8+ T cells from blood, with Jurkat cell RNA spiked in. The sample's subset: FACS-sorted CD8+CD4-CCR7+CD45RA+ naive T cells. The source of these receptors is a human donor in good health. Some libraries in this study had Jurkat cell RNA spiked in.

V usage is TRBV20-1 and J usage is TRBJ2-5; 7 bases match TRBD1. Germline CDR1 is DFQATT and CDR2 is SNEGSKA (reference sequence). Germline trimming cut 6 bases from V and 4 bases from J; bases unmatched to any gene: 8. The CDR3 spans 13 residues. In nucleotides, the CDR3 is TGCAGTGCCGCACAGGGGTCGAGAGAGACCCAGTACTTC. Amino acid sequence: CSAAQGSRETQYF.

This clonotype was seen at least ten times. The chain employs TRBV5-6 and TRBJ1-1; D ambiguous. CDR3 length: 11 amino acids. CDR1 is SGHDT and CDR2 is YYEEEE in the germline V gene. V lost 2 bases to trimming and J lost 2 bases, with 1 base between them. The CDR3 protein is CASSFNTEAFF. CDR3 nucleotide sequence: TGTGCCAGCAGCTTTAACACTGAAGCTTTCTTT.

This rearrangement joins TRBV28 to TRBJ2-3; the D gene could be TRBD1 or TRBD2 (5 bases each). Trimming removed 3 bases from V and 4 bases from J, with 23 bases in between. The CDR3 totals 18 residues. Germline V lookup: CDR1 MDHEN, CDR2 SYDVKM. In nucleotides, the CDR3 is TGTGCCAGCAGTTTCCTCTCGGGGCTAGTGTTTTTGCCAGATACGCAGTATTTT. It encodes CASSFLSGLVFLPDTQYF.

Notes on this clonotype: Here the CDR3 omits its conserved ending phenylalanine or tryptophan, so a read error is the likely source. The gene calls are TRBV4-1 and TRBJ2-2; no firm D call. V shed 0 bases and J shed 0 bases, with 14 bases lying between them. CDR3 length: 18 amino acids. CDR1 MGHRA and CDR2 YSYEKL come from the germline V gene. The CDR3 nucleotides read TGCGCCAGCAGCCAAGATCCCCTATCTGGAACGAACACCGGGGAGCTGTTTTTA. Translated: CASSQDPLSGTNTGELFL.

For this clonotype: One base away lies a much larger clone, so this may be a sequencing read error. The chain joins TRBV7-2 to TRBJ2-4; no clear D. Germline V gives CDR1 SGHTA, CDR2 FQGNSA. The V end was cut by 1 base, the J end by 0 bases, with 13 bases between. The CDR3 is 17 residues long. CDR3 bases: TGTGCCAGCAGCTTAGTAGCTAACGTACTAGCCAAAAACATTCAGTACTTC. Translation gives CASSLVANVLAKNIQYF.

This clonotype has a handful of counts. The genes are TRBV10-3 and TRBJ1-6; 7 bases are shared with TRBD1. Germline values: CDR1 ENHRY, CDR2 SYGVKD. This CDR3 has 14 residues. After removal of 3 bases from V and 14 bases from J, the junction contained 10 bases not matched to a gene. The CDR3 region is CAISDGTGVISLHF. CDR3 DNA sequence: TGTGCCATCAGTGACGGAACAGGGGTTATATCCCTCCACTTT.

As concerns this clonotype: A much larger clone differs by one base, so this may be a read error. This sequence joins TRBV29-1 and TRBJ1-1; possible D gene TRBD1, 5 bases. V was shortened by 7 bases and J by 3 bases, with 24 bases between the two germline ends. This CDR3 spans 16 amino acids. Germline CDR1 and CDR2: SQVTM and ANQGSEA. The CDR3 region is CSADRLGREGDTEAFF. In DNA, the CDR3 is TGCAGCGCTGACCGACTGGGACGGGAGGGTGACACTGAAGCTTTCTTT.